This T cell receptor beta chain was identified during a study of healthy donors' naive CD4 and CD8 T cells. CDR1 is GTSNPN, CDR2 SVGIG, per germline (reference sequence). The V end was cut by 5 bases, the J end by 1 base, with 7 bases between. The CDR3 loop spans 12 amino acids. TCR libraries were built from about 520 ng of total RNA by linear amplification. One entry per CDR3 protein results from TCRdb running MiXCR on the reads. The sample lists approximately 180,000 distinct CDR3 sequences; 65% to 75% were seen once. This chain connects TRBV30 to TRBJ2-3; D is possibly TRBD2 (6 bases). Sequencing was carried out using naive CD4+ and CD8+ T cells sorted from blood, pooled from several donors. This TCR was recovered from a pool of human donors in good health; the sample pools cells from several healthy donors. CDR3 loop: CAWGTGTDTQYF. CDR3 sequence (DNA): TGTGCCTGGGGGACTGGCACAGATACGCAGTATTTT.